This T cell receptor beta chain comes out of a study of blood T cell repertoires in COVID-19. Only in-frame clones appear in the TCRdb table, and some are missing; sequencing was by immunoSEQ multiplex PCR. The sample holds approximately 210,000 clones, approximately 90% seen once. There are 16 residues in the CDR3. With 1 base removed from V and 4 bases from J, the gap between germline ends came to 14 bases. In germline, CDR1 is SGHRS, CDR2 YFSETQ. This clone was observed a handful of times. The source of this sequence is a woman aged 35 to 49 with acute or convalescent COVID-19. Sequenced: peripheral blood. V gene TRBV5-1 combines with J gene TRBJ2-2, with a possible D match to TRBD1 (5 bases). The CDR3 loop reads CASSLNQGIGTGELFF. The CDR3 nucleotides read TGCGCCAGCAGCTTGAACCAGGGAATAGGCACCGGGGAGCTGTTTTTT.